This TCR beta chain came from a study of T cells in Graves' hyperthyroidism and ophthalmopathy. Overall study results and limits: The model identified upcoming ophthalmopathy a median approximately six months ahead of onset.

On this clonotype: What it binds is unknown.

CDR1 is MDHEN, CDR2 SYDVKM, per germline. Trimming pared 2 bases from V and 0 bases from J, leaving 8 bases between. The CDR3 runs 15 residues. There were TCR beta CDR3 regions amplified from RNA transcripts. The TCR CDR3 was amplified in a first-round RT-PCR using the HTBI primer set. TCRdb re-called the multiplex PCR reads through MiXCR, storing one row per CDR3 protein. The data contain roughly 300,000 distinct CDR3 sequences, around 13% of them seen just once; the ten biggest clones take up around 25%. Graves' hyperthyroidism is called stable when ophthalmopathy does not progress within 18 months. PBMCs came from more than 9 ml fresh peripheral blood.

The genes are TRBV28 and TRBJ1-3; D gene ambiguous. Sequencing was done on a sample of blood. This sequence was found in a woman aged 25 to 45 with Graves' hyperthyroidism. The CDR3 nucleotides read TGTGCCAGCAGTTTAAACGGACCCTCTGGAAACACCATATATTTT. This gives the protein CASSLNGPSGNTIYF. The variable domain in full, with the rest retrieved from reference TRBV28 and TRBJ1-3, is DVKVTQSSRYLVKRTGEKVFLECVQDMDHENMFWYRQDPGLGLRLIYFSYDVKMKEKGDIPEGYSVSREKKERFSLILESASTNQTSMYLCASSLNGPSGNTIYFGEGSWLTVV.